This T cell receptor beta chain originates from a study of cytomegalovirus exposure and HLA in healthy donors. About this clone itself: Its antigen is still unknown.

The PCR used 60 Vbeta and 13 Jbeta primers. The protocol was immunoSEQ multiplex PCR, while the TCRdb copy is restricted to in-frame clones and leaves out a portion. The table includes 150,000 to 200,000 clones, around 87% detected once. Nominally healthy donors were sampled, though unrecorded immune exposures were likely. Regarding the study as a whole: TCR beta chains numbering about 160 were designated cytomegalovirus-associated. CMV antigen specificity of a few CMV-associated chains was confirmed in vitro. Per published accounts, TCR beta sequences correctly predicted the HLA-A and HLA-B alleles of most subjects.

Sequenced material: PBMCs. This TCR came from a woman between 18 and 29 years old in good health and CMV-seronegative.

The CDR3 region has the DNA TGTGCCAGCAGCCGGATGGGCGCCGGCTCCTACGAGCAGTACTTC. Amino acids: CASSRMGAGSYEQYF. J is TRBJ2-7 and V is TRBV9; the D is unclear. Per germline, CDR1 SGDLS and CDR2 YYNGEE. The CDR3 spans 15 residues. The V and J ends lost 4 bases and 0 bases respectively, with 14 bases between them. Complete variable domain (other parts from reference TRBV9 and TRBJ2-7): DSGVTQTPKHLITATGQRVTLRCSPRSGDLSVYWYQQSLDQGLQFLIQYYNGEERAKGNILERFSAQQFPDLHSELNLSSLELGDSALYFCASSRMGAGSYEQYFGPGTRLTVT.